This T cell receptor beta chain was found in a study of OX40 agonist ivuxolimab in advanced cancers. Study-wide points: Circulating CD4+ and CD8+ T cells showed clonal expansion by week 6 at 0.1 to 3.0 mg/kg.

Produced via immunoSEQ multiplex PCR; TCRdb's table is partial and in-frame only. The sample includes 100,000 to 150,000 clones, roughly 92% of them seen just once. Concerning this clone: Its antigen remains unknown.

The sample in question was CD4+ or CD8+ T cells sorted from blood, obtained in a trial of the OX40 agonist ivuxolimab. The sequence was collected from an adult with an advanced solid tumor such as melanoma, head and neck, liver or kidney cancer.

The CDR3 region has the DNA TGTGCCAGTAGTAGAACGCCCTCTGGGGCCAACGTCCTGACTTTC. Translated, it gives CASSRTPSGANVLTF. The chain is built from TRBV19 and TRBJ2-6; the D is unclear. V was trimmed by 4 bases and J by 0 bases, leaving 7 bases between them. The CDR3 contains 15 residues. Germline loops: CDR1 LNHDA, CDR2 SQIVND (reference sequence).